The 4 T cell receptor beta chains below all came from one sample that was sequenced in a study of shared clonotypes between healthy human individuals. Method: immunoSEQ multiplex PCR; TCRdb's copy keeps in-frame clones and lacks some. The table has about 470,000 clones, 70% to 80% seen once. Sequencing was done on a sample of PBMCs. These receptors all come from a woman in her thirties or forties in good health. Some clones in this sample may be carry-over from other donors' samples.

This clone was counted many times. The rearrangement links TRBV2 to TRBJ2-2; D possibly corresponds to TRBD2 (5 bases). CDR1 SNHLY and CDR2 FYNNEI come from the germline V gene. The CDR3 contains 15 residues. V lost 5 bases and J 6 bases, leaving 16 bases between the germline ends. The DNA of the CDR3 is TGTGCCAGCAGTCCACCAGCAGCCGGGGCCGGGGAGCTGTTTTTT. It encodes CASSPPAAGAGELFF. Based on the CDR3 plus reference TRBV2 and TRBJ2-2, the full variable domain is EPEVTQTPSHQVTQMGQEVILRCVPISNHLYFYWYRQILGQKVEFLVSFYNNEISEKSEIFDDQFSVERPDGSNFTLKIRSTKLEDSAMYFCASSPPAAGAGELFFGEGSRLTVL.

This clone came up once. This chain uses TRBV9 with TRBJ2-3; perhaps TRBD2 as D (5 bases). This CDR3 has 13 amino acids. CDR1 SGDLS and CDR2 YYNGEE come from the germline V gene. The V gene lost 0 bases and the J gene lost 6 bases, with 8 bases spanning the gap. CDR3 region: CASSVAEADTQYF. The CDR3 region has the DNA TGTGCCAGCAGCGTAGCGGAGGCCGATACGCAGTATTTT.

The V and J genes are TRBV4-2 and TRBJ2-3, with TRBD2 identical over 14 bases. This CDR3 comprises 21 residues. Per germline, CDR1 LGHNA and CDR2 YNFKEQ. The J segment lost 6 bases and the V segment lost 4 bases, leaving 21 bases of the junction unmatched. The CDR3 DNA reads TGTGCCAGCAGCCCGAGAGGGGACAGGGGACTAGCGGGAGACCGAGTCGATACGCAGTATTTT. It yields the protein CASSPRGDRGLAGDRVDTQYF.

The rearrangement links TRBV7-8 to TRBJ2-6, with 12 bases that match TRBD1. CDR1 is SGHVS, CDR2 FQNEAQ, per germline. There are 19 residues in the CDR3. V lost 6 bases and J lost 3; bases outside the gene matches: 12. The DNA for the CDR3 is TGTGCCAGCAGAAATAGGAGGGACAGGGGGCGAAATGGGGCCAACGTCCTGACTTTC. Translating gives CASRNRRDRGRNGANVLTF.